This TCR beta chain was observed in a study of shared clonotypes between healthy human individuals. About the research overall: Each donor contributed plates that comprised three CD4 naive, three CD4 memory, two CD8 naive and one CD8 memory.

The study ran the assay at deep level. Measured with immunoSEQ multiplex PCR; TCRdb has only the in-frame clones, and not every one. The data contain around 2.1 million clones, approximately 96% of them singletons. The table lists this clone with a count of one. From CD4+ cells came CD45RA+ naive and CD45RA-negative memory subsets. Germline V lookup: CDR1 SGDLS, CDR2 YYNGEE. The J segment lost 6 bases and the V segment lost 2 bases, leaving 4 bases of the junction unmatched. The CDR3 covers 16 residues. The sequence was obtained from a man aged 18-30 years in good health. Sequences were obtained from naive CD4+ T cells sorted from blood. As to subset: CD45RA+ positively selected. The chain recombines TRBV9 with TRBJ2-2, with 13 bases identical to TRBD2. The CDR3 DNA follows: TGTGCCAGCAGCGTCGGACTAGCGGGAGATTCCGGGGAGCTGTTTTTT. This gives the protein CASSVGLAGDSGELFF. Drawing the rest from reference TRBV9 and TRBJ2-2, the complete variable domain is DSGVTQTPKHLITATGQRVTLRCSPRSGDLSVYWYQQSLDQGLQFLIQYYNGEERAKGNILERFSAQQFPDLHSELNLSSLELGDSALYFCASSVGLAGDSGELFFGEGSRLTVL.